This T cell receptor beta chain is from a study of blood T cell repertoires in COVID-19. The overall study: Italy, Spain and the United States were the sources of the convalescent and acute COVID-19 samples.

Germline values: CDR1 SGDLS, CDR2 YYNGEE. With 0 bases clipped from V and 0 bases from J, the junction kept 2 bases outside the gene matches. This CDR3 has 15 amino acids. Produced via immunoSEQ multiplex PCR; TCRdb's table is partial and in-frame only. The sample shows 200,000 to 250,000 clones, around 90% of them seen only once. Self-reported history from a screening survey and questionnaire set each donor's cohort. The sequence came from a woman aged 25 to 39 who had been exposed to COVID-19. The source material was PBMCs or T cells enriched from blood (not recorded which). The V gene is TRBV9, the J gene TRBJ1-1; 7 bases are a match to TRBD1. The CDR3 DNA reads as TGTGCCAGCAGCGTAGGAGACAGGGTGAACACTGAAGCTTTCTTT. As protein: CASSVGDRVNTEAFF.